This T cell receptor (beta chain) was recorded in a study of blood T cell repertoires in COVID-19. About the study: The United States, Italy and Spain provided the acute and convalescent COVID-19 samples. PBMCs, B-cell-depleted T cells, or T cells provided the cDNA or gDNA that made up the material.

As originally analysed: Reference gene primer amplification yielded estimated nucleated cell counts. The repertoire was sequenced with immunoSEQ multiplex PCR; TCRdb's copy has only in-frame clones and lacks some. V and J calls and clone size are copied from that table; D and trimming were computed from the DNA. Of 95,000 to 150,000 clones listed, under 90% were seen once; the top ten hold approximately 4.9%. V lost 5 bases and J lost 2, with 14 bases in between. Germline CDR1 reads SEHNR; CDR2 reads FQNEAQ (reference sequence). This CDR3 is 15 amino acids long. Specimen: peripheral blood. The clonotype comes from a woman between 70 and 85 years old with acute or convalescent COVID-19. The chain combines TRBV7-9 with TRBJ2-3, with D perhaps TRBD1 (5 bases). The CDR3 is CASSPQETATDTQYF. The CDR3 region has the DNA TGTGCCAGCAGCCCACAGGAGACTGCCACAGATACGCAGTATTTT.